This T cell receptor (beta chain) was sequenced for a study of Graves' ophthalmopathy and Graves' hyperthyroidism (dated by TCRdb to 2017 to 2018). Broadly, across the study: Peripheral blood was collected at initial diagnosis, prior to any treatment. The 75 to 100 discovery patients were randomly split 7:3 into training and test sets. To explore V-J signatures that separate ophthalmopathy from hyperthyroidism, a discovery set of more than 95 patients was enrolled, consisting of roughly 45 with ophthalmopathy and around 60 with stable hyperthyroidism. In five to seven hyperthyroidism patients, T-cell repertoires of thyroid tissue and blood were compared. In total, over 130 blood samples were TCR-sequenced: fewer than 50 ophthalmopathy, about 75 hyperthyroidism and approximately 17 hyperthyroidism-to-ophthalmopathy patients. The study used signatures of the TCR beta repertoire to tell Graves' ophthalmopathy apart from Graves' hyperthyroidism and to predict which patients would progress to ophthalmopathy. After sampling, hyperthyroidism patients received methimazole starting at 30 mg daily, and ophthalmopathy patients received high-dose intravenous methylprednisolone. An independent validation cohort was composed of around 19 hyperthyroidism patients and around 16 patients who later progressed from hyperthyroidism to ophthalmopathy. Paper-wide results and their limitations: In validation, the model predicted ophthalmopathy progression with nearly 71% sensitivity and roughly 72% specificity; some 13 predicted patients were CT-confirmed with GO in a median of about 7.1 months. In cross-validation, the 13-signature model distinguished ophthalmopathy from stable hyperthyroidism with around 86% sensitivity and around 84% specificity, while in the test set the corresponding values were approximately 79% and 70%. Most of the expanded thyroid clonotypes with a frequency above 0.001 were also detected in blood, and it was suggested that the thyroid immune response may be reflected by blood repertoires. Sample size was not statistically predetermined, and group allocation was not concealed from the investigators.

TCR beta CDR3 regions were amplified from RNA transcripts for repertoire sequencing. The first round was an RT-PCR using HTBI primers with the Qiagen OneStep RT-PCR kit, and this first round was followed by a second-round multiplex PCR, then size selection and purification. Sequencing of the libraries was carried out on an Illumina HiSeq2000 in paired-end mode with 100 bp reads. The paper's data handling went like this. SOAPnuke was used to process the reads, throwing out any read that had adapters, had uncalled bases, had a mean Phred below 15, or lacked an exact constant-primer or identifier match. COPE v1.2.5 was used to merge high-quality paired reads. Clonotypes were defined as unique nucleotide sequences and were aligned to IMGT TRB V, D and J references using MiTCR v1.1. Only V-J combinations with frequency above 0.0001 were analysed, covering 99.2% of repertoires. For each V-J combination, a TCR clonal expansion and chaos score was defined as the ratio of F50 clonal expansion to chaos observed in the TCRdist matrix. Welch's t-statistics and random forest were used to reduce features to 13 V-J combinations, which were fed into a naive Bayes classifier. The Morisita-Horn index was used to measure how similar the thyroid and blood repertoires were. The public reads were quality trimmed at Q25 with fastp and then assembled into clones with MiXCR by TCRdb, keeping productive beta chains. A single entry per CDR3 protein holds the most common genes and DNA from its merged rows. The V and J calls and clone size are TCRdb's, not the authors'. The sample includes a few hundred thousand distinct CDR3 sequences, with approximately 15% observed a single time. 5.5% to 7% of the sample is taken by the ten largest.

A patient counted as having stable hyperthyroidism if there was no progression to ophthalmopathy within 18 months of follow-up. Patients with hyperthyroidism were aged 18 to 65 years, had been newly diagnosed, and had a disease duration of less than 2 months. Anyone with other autoimmune diseases, uncontrolled infections, pregnancy or lactation was excluded from the study. Diagnosis was based on clinical symptoms, serum thyroxine, TRAb, thyroid ultrasound and orbital computed tomography. PBMCs were isolated from roughly 10 ml of fresh peripheral blood by Ficoll-Paque density gradient centrifugation. Total RNA was extracted with Trizol reagent and quality-checked on an Agilent 2100 Bioanalyzer. This clonotype was seen at least ten times. No antigen is known for it. Base quality data are lacking; no much larger clone is found one base away. V sheds 6 bases and J sheds 7 bases, leaving 13 bases between their ends. CDR1 and CDR2 are read off the germline V gene as MNHEY and SVGAGI. The cysteine opens and the phenylalanine closes a CDR3 of 14 amino acids. Only CDR3 DNA is held: 42 bases, read in frame from base 1.

The receptor's source is a woman under 30 with stable Graves' hyperthyroidism. Donor details come from another sample of the same person, matched by shared clones. Rearrangement joined TRBV6-5 to TRBJ1-6; the D gene is perhaps TRBD1, from 5 matching bases. The sequencing sample was made of peripheral blood. The sequenced DNA: TGTGCCAGCAGGTGGGAGGGGAAAAATTCACCCCTCCACTTT. It codes for CASRWEGKNSPLHF.